This TCR beta chain was retrieved from a study of T cell changes during pregnancy in multiple sclerosis. The V gene's germline CDR1 is SNHLY and CDR2 FYNNEI. The CDR3 sequence is 14 residues long. V shed 3 bases and J shed 3 bases, with 9 bases lying between them. Profiling relied on immunoSEQ multiplex PCR, and the TCRdb table lists in-frame clones only, not all of them. The table lists tens of thousands of clones, around 96% of them singletons. The TCR originated in a female donor with multiple sclerosis, enrolled in a pregnancy study. The rearrangement links TRBV2 to TRBJ1-5; D uncertain. Source: CD8+ T cells from peripheral blood mononuclear cells, taken after pregnancy. The CDR3 DNA follows: TGTGCCAGCAGTGAGGTAACAGCCAATCAGCCCCAGCATTTT. Translating it yields CASSEVTANQPQHF. Based on the CDR3 plus reference TRBV2 and TRBJ1-5, the full variable domain is EPEVTQTPSHQVTQMGQEVILRCVPISNHLYFYWYRQILGQKVEFLVSFYNNEISEKSEIFDDQFSVERPDGSNFTLKIRSTKLEDSAMYFCASSEVTANQPQHFGDGTRLSIL.